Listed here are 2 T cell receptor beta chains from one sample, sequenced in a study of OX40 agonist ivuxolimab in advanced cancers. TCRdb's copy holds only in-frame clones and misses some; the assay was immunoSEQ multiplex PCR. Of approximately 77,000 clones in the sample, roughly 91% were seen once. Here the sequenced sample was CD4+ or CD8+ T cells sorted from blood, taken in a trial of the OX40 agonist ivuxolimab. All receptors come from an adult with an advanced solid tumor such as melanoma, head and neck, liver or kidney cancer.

Written as DNA, the CDR3 is TGTGCCAGCAGCTTATCCCAGGGGGTGGATGAGCAGTTCTTC. Amino acid sequence: CASSLSQGVDEQFF. The rearrangement uses TRBV7-9 and TRBJ2-1, with TRBD1 matching over 7 bases. J gave up 8 bases and V 2 bases, and 6 bases lay outside the gene matches. Germline CDR1 and CDR2: SEHNR and FQNEAQ (reference sequence). The CDR3 consists of 14 residues.

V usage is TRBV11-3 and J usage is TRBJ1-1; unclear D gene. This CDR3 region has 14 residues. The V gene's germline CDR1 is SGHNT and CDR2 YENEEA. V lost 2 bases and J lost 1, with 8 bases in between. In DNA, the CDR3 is TGTGCCAGCAGCTTAATTATGGAGAACACTGAAGCTTTCTTT. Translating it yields CASSLIMENTEAFF.